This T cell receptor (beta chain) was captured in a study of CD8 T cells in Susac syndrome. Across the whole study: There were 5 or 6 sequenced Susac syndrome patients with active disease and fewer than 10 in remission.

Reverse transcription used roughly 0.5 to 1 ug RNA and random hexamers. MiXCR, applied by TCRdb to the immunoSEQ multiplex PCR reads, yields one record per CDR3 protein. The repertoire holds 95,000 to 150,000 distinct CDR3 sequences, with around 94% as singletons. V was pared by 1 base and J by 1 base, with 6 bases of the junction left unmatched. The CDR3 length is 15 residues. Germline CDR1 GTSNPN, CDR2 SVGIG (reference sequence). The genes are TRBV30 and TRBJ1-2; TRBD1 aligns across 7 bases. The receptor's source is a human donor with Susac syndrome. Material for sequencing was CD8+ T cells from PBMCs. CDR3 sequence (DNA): TGTGCCTGGAGTGAATGGACAGGCCTTAACTATGGCTACACCTTC. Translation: CAWSEWTGLNYGYTF.